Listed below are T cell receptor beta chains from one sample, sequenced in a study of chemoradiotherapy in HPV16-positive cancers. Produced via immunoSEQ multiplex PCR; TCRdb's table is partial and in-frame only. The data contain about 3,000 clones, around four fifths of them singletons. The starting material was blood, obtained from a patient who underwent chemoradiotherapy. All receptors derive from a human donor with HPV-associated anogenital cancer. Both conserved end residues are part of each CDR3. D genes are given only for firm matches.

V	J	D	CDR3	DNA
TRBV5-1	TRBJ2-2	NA	CASSDSAGGLGELFF	TGCGCCAGCAGCGACTCGGCGGGCGGTCTGGGGGAGCTGTTTTTT
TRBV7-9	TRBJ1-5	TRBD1	CASSPPGGNQPQHF	TGTGCCAGCAGCCCTCCAGGGGGTAATCAGCCCCAGCATTTT
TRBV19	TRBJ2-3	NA	CASSSRAPPDTQYF	TGTGCCAGTAGTAGTAGAGCCCCACCAGATACGCAGTATTTT
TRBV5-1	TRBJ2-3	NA	CASSSTPGGGDTQYF	TGCGCCAGCAGCTCAACCCCCGGGGGAGGAGATACGCAGTATTTT
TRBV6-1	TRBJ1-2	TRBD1	CASSEEGTGSWGYTF	TGTGCCAGCAGTGAAGAGGGGACAGGGTCATGGGGCTACACCTTC
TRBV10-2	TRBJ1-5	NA	CASRIREGNQPQHF	TGCGCCAGCAGAATCAGGGAGGGCAATCAGCCCCAGCATTTT
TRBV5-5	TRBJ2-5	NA	CASSLEAAQYF	TGTGCCAGCAGCTTGGAAGCGGCCCAGTACTTC
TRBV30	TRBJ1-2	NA	CAWSRGGSRSYGYTF	TGTGCCTGGAGCCGAGGGGGGAGTCGTAGTTATGGCTACACCTTC
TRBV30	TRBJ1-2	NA	CAWSVPPGATNYGYTF	TGTGCCTGGAGTGTACCCCCGGGGGCCACTAACTATGGCTATACCTTC
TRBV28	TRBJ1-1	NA	CASSLEALMNTEAFF	TGTGCCAGCAGTTTAGAAGCGCTCATGAACACTGAAGCTTTCTTT
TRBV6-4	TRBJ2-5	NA	CASRSATTEPQETQYF	TGTGCCAGCCGTAGCGCAACCACCGAACCCCAAGAGACCCAGTACTTC
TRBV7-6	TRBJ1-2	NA	CASSFLQGDGYTF	TGTGCCAGCAGCTTTTTACAGGGTGATGGCTACACCTTC
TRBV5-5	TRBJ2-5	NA	CASSPGLGTQYF	TGTGCCAGCAGCCCGGGACTGGGAACCCAGTACTTC
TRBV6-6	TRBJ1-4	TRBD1	CACNRGEWNEKLFF	TGTGCCTGCAACAGGGGGGAATGGAATGAAAAACTGTTTTTT
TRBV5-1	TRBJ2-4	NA	CASSLEAREKKNIQYF	TGCGCCAGCAGCTTGGAAGCCAGGGAGAAAAAAAACATTCAGTACTTC
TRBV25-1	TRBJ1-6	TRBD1	CASSATGVGSPLHF	TGTGCCAGCAGTGCCACAGGGGTAGGGTCACCCCTCCACTTT
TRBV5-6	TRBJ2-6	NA	CASSLFRHSGANVLTF	TGTGCCAGCAGCTTGTTCCGGCACTCTGGGGCCAACGTCCTGACTTTC
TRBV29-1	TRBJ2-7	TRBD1	CSVEAGTGVFEQYF	TGCAGCGTTGAGGCAGGGACAGGGGTATTCGAGCAGTACTTC